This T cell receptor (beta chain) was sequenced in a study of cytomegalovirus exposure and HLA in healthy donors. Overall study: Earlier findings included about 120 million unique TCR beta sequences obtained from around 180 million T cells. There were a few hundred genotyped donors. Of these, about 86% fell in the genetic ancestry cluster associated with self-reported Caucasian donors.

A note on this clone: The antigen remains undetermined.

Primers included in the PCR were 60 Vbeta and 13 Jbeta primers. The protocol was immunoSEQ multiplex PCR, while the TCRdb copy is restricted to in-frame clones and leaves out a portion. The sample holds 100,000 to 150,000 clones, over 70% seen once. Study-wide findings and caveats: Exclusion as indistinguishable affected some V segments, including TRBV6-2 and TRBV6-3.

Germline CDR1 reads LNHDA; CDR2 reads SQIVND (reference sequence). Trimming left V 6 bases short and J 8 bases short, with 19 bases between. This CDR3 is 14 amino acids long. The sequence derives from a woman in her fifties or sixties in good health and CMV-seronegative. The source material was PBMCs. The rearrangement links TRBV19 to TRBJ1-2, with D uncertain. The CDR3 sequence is CASSPTTRLGGYTF. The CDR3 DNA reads TGTGCCAGTAGCCCCACAACCCGGCTCGGGGGCTACACCTTC.